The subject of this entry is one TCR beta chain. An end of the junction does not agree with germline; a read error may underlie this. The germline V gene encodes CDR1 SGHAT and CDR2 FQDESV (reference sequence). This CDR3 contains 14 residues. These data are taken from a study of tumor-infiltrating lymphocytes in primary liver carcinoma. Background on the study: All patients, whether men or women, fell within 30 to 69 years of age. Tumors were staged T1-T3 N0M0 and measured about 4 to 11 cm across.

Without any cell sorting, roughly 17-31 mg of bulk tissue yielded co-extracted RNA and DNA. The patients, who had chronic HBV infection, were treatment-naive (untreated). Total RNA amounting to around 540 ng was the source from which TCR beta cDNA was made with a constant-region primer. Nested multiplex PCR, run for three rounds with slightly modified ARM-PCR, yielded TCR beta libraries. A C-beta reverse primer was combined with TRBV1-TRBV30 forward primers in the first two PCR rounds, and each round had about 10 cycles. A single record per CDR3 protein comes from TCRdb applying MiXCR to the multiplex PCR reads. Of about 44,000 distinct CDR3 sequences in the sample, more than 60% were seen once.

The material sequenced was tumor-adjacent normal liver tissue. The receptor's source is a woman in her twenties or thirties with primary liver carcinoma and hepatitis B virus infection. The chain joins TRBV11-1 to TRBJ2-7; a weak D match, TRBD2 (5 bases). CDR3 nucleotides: TGTGTCAGCAGCTTAGCGACGGCCTCGAACGAGCAGTACTTC. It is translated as CVSSLATASNEQYF.